The text below deals with one T cell receptor (beta chain). Antigen unknown. The PCR was carried out with 60 Vbeta primers and 13 Jbeta primers. Clones were sequenced by immunoSEQ multiplex PCR, and TCRdb holds only the in-frame ones, with some missing. The top ten hold approximately 3.8% of the sample, which has tens of thousands of clones, 60% to 80% seen once. This record comes from a study of cytomegalovirus exposure and HLA in healthy donors. This CDR3 is built from 13 residues. Per the germline V gene, CDR1 is SGHTA and CDR2 is FQGTGA. Between the trimmed V and J ends, which lost 3 bases and 7 bases, there was a span of 12 bases. Study observations and caveats: As a later analysis revealed, the rate of TCR association differed by HLA locus, with DRB1 most and HLA-C fewest. Among the most significant clusters, several appeared linked to common viral pathogens in a later analysis.

The chain employs TRBV7-3 and TRBJ1-1; a possible D gene is TRBD1 (6 bases). The clonotype was recovered from a woman aged 40-49 years in good health and CMV-seronegative. Sequenced: PBMCs. The CDR3 here is CASSLGTTGEAFF. As DNA, the CDR3 is TGTGCCAGCAGCTTGGGGACGACAGGTGAAGCTTTCTTT.